The T cell receptor (beta chain) under discussion was sequenced for a study of cytomegalovirus exposure and HLA in healthy donors. Study information: Genotyping of more than 300 donors showed that over 65% belonged to the Caucasian-associated ancestry cluster.

A word on this clone: Its antigen is as yet unknown.

CDR1 and CDR2 (germline): LNHDA, SQIVND (reference sequence). Trimming removed 6 bases at V and 2 bases at J, with 13 bases between. This CDR3 has 15 residues. Overall study results and limits: For presence/absence analyses, sequencing depth was assumed to be roughly uniform across donors. In a later analysis, a genetic analysis reported fewer productive-TCR N-insertions in an Asian-associated ancestry cluster than the cohort average. Later genetic work tied a missense DCLRE1C variant to beta-chain V and J trimming.

Primers: 60 Vbeta forward and 13 Jbeta reverse. Method: immunoSEQ multiplex PCR; TCRdb's copy keeps in-frame clones and lacks some. The data contain about 150,000 clones, roughly 80% of them seen just once; the ten biggest clones take up about 5%. The chain employs TRBV19 and TRBJ2-2; maybe TRBD2 (6 bases). This TCR came from a man aged 30 to 39 in good health and CMV-seropositive. The source material was PBMCs. This chain's CDR3 is CASSSAGINTGELFF. CDR3 DNA: TGTGCCAGTAGCTCGGCGGGGATCAACACCGGGGAGCTGTTTTTT.